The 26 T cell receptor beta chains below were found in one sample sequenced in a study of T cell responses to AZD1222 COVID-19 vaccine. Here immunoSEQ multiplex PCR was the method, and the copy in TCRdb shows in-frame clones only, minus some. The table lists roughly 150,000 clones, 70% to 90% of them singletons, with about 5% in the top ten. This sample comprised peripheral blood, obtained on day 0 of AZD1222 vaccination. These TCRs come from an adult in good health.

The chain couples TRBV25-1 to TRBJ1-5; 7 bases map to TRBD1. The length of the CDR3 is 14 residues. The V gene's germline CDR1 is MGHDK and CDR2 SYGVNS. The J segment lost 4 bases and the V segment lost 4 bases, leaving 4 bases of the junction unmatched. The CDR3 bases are TGTGCCAGCAGTGCAGGGACAGATAATCAGCCCCAGCATTTT. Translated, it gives CASSAGTDNQPQHF.

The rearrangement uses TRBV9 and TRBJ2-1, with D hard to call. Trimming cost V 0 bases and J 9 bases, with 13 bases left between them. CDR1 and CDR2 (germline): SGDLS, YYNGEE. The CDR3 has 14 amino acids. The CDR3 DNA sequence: TGTGCCAGCAGCGTAGGCCCCGTTTTGGTTGAGCAGTTCTTC. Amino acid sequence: CASSVGPVLVEQFF.

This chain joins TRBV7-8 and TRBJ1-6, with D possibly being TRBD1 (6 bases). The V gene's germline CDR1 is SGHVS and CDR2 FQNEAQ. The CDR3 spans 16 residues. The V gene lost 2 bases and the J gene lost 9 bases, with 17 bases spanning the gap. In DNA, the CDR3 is TGTGCCAGCAGCTTACAGGGGACTTTTAGAGGTTCACCCCTCCACTTT. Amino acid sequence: CASSLQGTFRGSPLHF.

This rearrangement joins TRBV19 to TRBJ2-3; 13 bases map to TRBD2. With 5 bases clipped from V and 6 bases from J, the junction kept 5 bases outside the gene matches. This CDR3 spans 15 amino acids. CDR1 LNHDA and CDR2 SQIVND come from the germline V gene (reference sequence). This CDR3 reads CASSALAGGTDTQYF. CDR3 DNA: TGTGCCAGTAGTGCACTAGCGGGAGGGACGGATACGCAGTATTTT.

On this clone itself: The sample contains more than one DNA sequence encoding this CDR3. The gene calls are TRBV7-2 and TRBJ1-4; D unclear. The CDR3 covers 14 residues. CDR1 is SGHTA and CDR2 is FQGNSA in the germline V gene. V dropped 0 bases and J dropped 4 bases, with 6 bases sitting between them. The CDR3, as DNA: TGTGCCAGCAGCTTAGCGGGTTTTAATGAAAAACTGTTTTTT. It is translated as CASSLAGFNEKLFF.

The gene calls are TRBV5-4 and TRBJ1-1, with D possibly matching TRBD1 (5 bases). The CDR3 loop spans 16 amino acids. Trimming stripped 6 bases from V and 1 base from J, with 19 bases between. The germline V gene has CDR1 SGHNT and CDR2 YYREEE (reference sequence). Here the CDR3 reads CASTPEGGHRNTEAFF. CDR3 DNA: TGTGCCAGCACCCCAGAGGGCGGACATAGGAACACTGAAGCTTTCTTT.

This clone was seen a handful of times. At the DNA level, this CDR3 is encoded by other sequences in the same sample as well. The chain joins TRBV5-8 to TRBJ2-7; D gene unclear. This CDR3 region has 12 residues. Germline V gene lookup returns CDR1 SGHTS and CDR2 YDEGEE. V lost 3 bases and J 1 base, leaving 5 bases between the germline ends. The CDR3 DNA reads TGTGCCAGCAGCTCACTTTCCTACGAGCAGTACTTC. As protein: CASSSLSYEQYF.

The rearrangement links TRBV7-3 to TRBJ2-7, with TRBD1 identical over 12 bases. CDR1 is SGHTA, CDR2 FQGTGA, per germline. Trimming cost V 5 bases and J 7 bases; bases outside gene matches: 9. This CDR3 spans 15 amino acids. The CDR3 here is CASSKSGQGASEQYF. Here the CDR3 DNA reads TGTGCCAGCAGCAAATCGGGACAGGGGGCCTCGGAGCAGTACTTC.

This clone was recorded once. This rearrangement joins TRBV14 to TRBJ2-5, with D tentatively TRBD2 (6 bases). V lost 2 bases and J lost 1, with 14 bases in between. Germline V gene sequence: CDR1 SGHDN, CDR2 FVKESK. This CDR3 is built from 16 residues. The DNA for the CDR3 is TGTGCCAGCAGCCAAATTAAAATAGCGGCCCAAGAGACCCAGTACTTC. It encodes CASSQIKIAAQETQYF.

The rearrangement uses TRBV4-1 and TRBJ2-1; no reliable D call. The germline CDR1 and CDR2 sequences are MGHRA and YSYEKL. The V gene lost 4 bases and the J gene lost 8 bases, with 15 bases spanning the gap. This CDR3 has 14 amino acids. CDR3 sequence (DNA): TGCGCCAGCAGCCCCACCCCGAGGAGCGATGAGCAGTTCTTC. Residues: CASSPTPRSDEQFF.

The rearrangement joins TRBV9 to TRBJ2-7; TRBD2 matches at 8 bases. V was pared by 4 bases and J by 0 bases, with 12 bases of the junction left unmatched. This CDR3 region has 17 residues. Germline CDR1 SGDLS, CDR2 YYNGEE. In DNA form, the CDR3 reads TGTGCCAGCAGCTCACAGGCGGGGGGAGGTCTCTCCTACGAGCAGTACTTC. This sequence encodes CASSSQAGGGLSYEQYF.

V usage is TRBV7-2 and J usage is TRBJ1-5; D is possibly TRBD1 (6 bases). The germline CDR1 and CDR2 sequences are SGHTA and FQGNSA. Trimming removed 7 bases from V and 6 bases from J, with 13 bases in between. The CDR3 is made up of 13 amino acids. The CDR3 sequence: CASTPGAGQPQHF. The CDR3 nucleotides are TGTGCCAGCACCCCAGGGGCGGGTCAGCCCCAGCATTTT.

The CDR3 nucleotides are TGTGCCAGTAGTGCGGGAGGGCCTTACAATGAGCAGTTCTTC. It codes for CASSAGGPYNEQFF. The V gene is TRBV19, the J gene TRBJ2-1; 9 positions match TRBD2. The V gene end was trimmed by 5 bases and the J gene end by 4 bases; junction bases not matched to a gene: 3. The CDR3 has 14 residues. Germline CDR1 LNHDA, CDR2 SQIVND (reference sequence).

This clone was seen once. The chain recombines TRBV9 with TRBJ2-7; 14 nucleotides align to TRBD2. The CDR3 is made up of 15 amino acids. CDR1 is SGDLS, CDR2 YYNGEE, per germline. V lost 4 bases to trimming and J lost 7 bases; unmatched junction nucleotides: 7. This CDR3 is CASSPGLAGVGEQYF. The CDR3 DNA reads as TGTGCCAGCAGCCCGGGACTAGCGGGAGTAGGGGAGCAGTACTTC.

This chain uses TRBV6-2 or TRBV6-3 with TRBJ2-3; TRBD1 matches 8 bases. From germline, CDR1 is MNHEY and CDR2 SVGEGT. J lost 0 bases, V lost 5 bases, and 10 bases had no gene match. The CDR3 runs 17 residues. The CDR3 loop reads CASSLLQGVGSTDTQYF. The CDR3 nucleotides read TGTGCCAGCAGTCTCTTACAGGGGGTAGGAAGCACAGATACGCAGTATTTT.

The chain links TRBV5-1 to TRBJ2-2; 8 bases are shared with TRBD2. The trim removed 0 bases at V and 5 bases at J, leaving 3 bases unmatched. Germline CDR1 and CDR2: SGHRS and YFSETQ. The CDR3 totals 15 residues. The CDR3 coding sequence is TGCGCCAGCAGCTTGGCCGCTAGCGGGACCGGGGAGCTGTTTTTT. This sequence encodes CASSLAASGTGELFF.

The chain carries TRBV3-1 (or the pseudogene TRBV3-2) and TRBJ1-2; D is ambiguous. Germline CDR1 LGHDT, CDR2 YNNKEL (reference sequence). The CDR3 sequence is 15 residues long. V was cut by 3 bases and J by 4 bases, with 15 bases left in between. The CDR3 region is CASSHRTPDSYGYTF. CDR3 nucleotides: TGTGCCAGCAGCCACCGGACTCCGGATAGCTATGGCTACACCTTC.

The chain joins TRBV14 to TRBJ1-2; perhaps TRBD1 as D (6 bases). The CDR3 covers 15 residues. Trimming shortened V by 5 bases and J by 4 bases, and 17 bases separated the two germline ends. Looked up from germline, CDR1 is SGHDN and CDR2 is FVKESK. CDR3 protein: CASSKTGTTLYGYTF. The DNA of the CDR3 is TGTGCCAGCAGCAAAACCGGGACAACCCTCTATGGCTACACCTTC.

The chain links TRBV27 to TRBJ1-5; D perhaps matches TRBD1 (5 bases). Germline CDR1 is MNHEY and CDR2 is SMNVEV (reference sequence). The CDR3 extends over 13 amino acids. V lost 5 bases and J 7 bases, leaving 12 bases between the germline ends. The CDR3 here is CASSAQESQPQHF. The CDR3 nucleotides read TGTGCCAGCAGTGCACAGGAATCACAGCCCCAGCATTTT.

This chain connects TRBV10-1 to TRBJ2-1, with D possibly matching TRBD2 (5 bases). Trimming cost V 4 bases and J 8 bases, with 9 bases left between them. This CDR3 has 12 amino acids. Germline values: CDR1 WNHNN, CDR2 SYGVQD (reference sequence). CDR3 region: CASSAQRDEQFF. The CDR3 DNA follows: TGCGCCAGCAGTGCTCAGAGGGATGAGCAGTTCTTC.

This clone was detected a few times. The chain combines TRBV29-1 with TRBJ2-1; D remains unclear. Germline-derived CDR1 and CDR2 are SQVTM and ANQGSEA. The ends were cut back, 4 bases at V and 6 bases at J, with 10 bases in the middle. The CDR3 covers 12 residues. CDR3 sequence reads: CSVVLPGNEQFF. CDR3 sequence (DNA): TGCAGCGTTGTACTCCCTGGCAATGAGCAGTTCTTC.

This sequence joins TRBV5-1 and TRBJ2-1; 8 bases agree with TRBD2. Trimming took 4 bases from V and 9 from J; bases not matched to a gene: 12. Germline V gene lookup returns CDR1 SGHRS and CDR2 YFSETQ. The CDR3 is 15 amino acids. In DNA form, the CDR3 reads TGCGCCAGCAGCGGAACCGTGGGACGGGGGGGTGAGCAGTTCTTC. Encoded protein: CASSGTVGRGGEQFF.

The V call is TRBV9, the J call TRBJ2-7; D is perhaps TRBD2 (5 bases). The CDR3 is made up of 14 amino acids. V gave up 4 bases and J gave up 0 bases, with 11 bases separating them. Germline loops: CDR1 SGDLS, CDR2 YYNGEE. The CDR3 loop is CASSPEALSYEQYF. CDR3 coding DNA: TGTGCCAGCAGCCCGGAGGCACTCTCCTACGAGCAGTACTTC.

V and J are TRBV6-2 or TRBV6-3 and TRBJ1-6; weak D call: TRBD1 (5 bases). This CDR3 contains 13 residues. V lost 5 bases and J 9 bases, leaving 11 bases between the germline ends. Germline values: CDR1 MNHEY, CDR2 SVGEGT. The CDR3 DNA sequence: TGTGCCAGCAGTGACCGGGACGTTTCACCCCTCCACTTT. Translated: CASSDRDVSPLHF.

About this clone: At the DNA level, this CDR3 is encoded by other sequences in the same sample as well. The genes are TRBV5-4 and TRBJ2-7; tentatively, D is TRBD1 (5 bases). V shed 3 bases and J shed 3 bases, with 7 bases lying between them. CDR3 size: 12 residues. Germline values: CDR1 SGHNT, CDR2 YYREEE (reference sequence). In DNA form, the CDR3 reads TGTGCCAGCAGCTCCCAGGGCTACGAGCAGTACTTC. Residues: CASSSQGYEQYF.

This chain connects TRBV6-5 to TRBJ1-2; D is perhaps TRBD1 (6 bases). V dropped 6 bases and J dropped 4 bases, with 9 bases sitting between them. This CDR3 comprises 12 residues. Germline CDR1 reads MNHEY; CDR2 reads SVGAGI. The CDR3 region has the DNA TGTGCCAGCAGGGGGACAATCTATGGCTACACCTTC. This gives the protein CASRGTIYGYTF.